This TCR beta chain was profiled in a study of T cell repertoires in cytomegalovirus infection. Via MiXCR, TCRdb re-called the reads, giving one row per CDR3 protein. The sample lists about a million distinct CDR3 sequences, approximately 31% occurring once. As concerns this clonotype: Its antigen remains unknown.

The CDR3 contains 16 residues. The germline CDR1 and CDR2 sequences are MNHEY and SMNVEV (reference sequence). V lost 2 bases and J lost 5, with 18 bases in between. This receptor was taken from a human donor in good health (CMV status not recorded). Some clones in this sample may be carry-over from other donors' samples. The rearrangement joins TRBV27 to TRBJ2-5; D is perhaps TRBD2 (6 bases). The sample here was cultured CD8+ T cells from PBMCs, taken from culture after CMV antigen stimulation. CDR3 nucleotides: TGTGCCAGCAGTTTAATGGCAGCTAGCGTTCTGGAGACCCAGTACTTC. It specifies CASSLMAASVLETQYF.